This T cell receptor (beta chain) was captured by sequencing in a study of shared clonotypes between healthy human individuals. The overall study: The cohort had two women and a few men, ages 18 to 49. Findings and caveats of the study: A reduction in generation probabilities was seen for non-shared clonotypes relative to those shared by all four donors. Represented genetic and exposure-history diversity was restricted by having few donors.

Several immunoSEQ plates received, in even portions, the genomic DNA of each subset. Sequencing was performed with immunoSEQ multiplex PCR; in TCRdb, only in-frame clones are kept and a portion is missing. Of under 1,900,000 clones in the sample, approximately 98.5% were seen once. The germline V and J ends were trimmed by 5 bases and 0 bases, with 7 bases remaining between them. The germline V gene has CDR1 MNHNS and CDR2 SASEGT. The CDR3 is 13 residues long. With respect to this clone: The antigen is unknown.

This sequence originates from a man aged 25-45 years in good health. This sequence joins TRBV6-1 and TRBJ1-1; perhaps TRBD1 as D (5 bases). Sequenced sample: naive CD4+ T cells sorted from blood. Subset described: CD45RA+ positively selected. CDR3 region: CASSKGLNTEAFF. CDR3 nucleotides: TGTGCCAGCAGTAAGGGGTTGAACACTGAAGCTTTCTTT.